This TCR beta chain was documented in a study of T cells in Graves' hyperthyroidism and ophthalmopathy. This clonotype has a count of ten or more. This CDR3 is 11 amino acids long. The V end was cut by 3 bases, the J end by 9 bases, with 9 bases between. Germline assignment: CDR1 DFQATT and CDR2 SNEGSKA (reference sequence). TCR beta CDR3 sequences were amplified from RNA transcripts. TCR CDR3 underwent first-round RT-PCR with the HTBI primer set. TCRdb re-analysed the multiplex PCR reads in MiXCR, keeping a single row per CDR3 protein. This sample has about 380,000 distinct CDR3 sequences, with approximately 13% found just once. Hyperthyroidism was newly diagnosed in patients aged 18 to 65 (duration under 2 months).

The sample comprised blood. The sequence was collected from a man aged 30 to 39 with Graves' hyperthyroidism that later progressed to Graves' ophthalmopathy. The chain couples TRBV20-1 to TRBJ1-5, with no clear D. CDR3 nucleotides: TGCAGTGCTAGTTTCTCAGGGCCCCAGCATTTT. Translation gives CSASFSGPQHF.